Sequencing of this TCR beta chain was carried out in a study of T-cell reconstitution after alpha-beta-depleted transplantation in children (dated by TCRdb to the mid-2010s). Regarding the study in general: The study quantitatively tracked T-cell immune reconstitution after TCRalphabeta/CD19-depleted allogeneic hematopoietic cell transplantation in children using TCR repertoire profiling.

Concerning this clonotype: The antigen it recognizes is unknown. No base quality information exists; no much larger clone differs at one position.

The library was produced with PCR. Sequencing relied on an Illumina HiSeq 2500. TCR library preparation used molecular barcoding, with unique molecular identifiers applied to normalize quantification of the TCRbeta repertoire. In TCRdb, the public reads were trimmed at Q25 with fastp and aligned with MiXCR, with productive beta chains retained. Every distinct CDR3 protein forms one entry, paired with its most common genes and DNA. The sample includes fewer than 450,000 distinct CDR3 sequences, with under 20% observed a single time. Clones ranked in the top ten supply about 41% of the sample. As encoded in the germline V gene (reference sequence), CDR1 is SGHKS while CDR2 is YYEKEE. Between the V and J ends, shortened by 2 bases and 1 base respectively, the junction contains 15 bases. Spanning cysteine to phenylalanine, the CDR3 consists of 17 amino acids. The only DNA kept is the CDR3, 51 bases in frame from the first base.

The paper's findings and limits, for the study overall: In some patients, the high TCRbeta diversity seen at day 60 was put down to recipient T cells and intrathymic progenitors that had survived conditioning. Hyperexpanded clone frequencies declined over subsequent months; after one year, T-cell counts and TCRbeta diversity were mostly attributed to newly produced T cells. About two months after transplant, the apparently early recovery of alphabetaT-cell counts reportedly depended on just several hundred clones that had expanded rapidly and came from non-depleted graft cells.

The treatment or condition label here, explained by the study, means: allogeneic hematopoietic cell transplantation with graft depleted of TCRalphabeta T cells and CD19 B cells. The children who served as transplant recipients had been given grafts of TCRalphabeta/CD19-depleted allogeneic hematopoietic cells. This chain joins TRBV5-5 to TRBJ2-2, with no confidently assigned D gene. Here the sequenced sample was PBMCs, mostly from graft donor cells, taken 360 days after TCRalphabeta/CD19-depleted stem cell transplant. The clonotype comes from a male patient aged 2-10 years who had a stem cell transplant for acute lymphoblastic leukemia, so the T cells may come from the graft donor. The DNA sequence is given as TGTGCCAGCAGCTTATACCCCCCGGCACTGAACACCGGGGAGCTGTTTTTT. This is translated as CASSLYPPALNTGELFF.